Listed here are 23 T cell receptor beta chains from one sample, sequenced in a study of cytomegalovirus exposure and HLA in healthy donors. Only in-frame clones appear in the TCRdb table, and some are missing; sequencing was by immunoSEQ multiplex PCR. The top ten hold 3.1% of the sample, which has more than 200,000 clones, roughly 91% seen once. The sequencing input was PBMCs. Every receptor here comes from a woman aged 25 to 45 in good health and CMV-seronegative.

V is TRBV27 and J is TRBJ2-7; the match to TRBD1 covers 9 bases. This CDR3 has 14 residues. J lost 2 bases, V lost 6 bases, and 5 bases had no gene match. The germline V gene encodes CDR1 MNHEY and CDR2 SMNVEV (reference sequence). CDR3 protein: CASSYTGGPYEQYF. The CDR3 region has the DNA TGTGCCAGCAGCTATACAGGGGGCCCCTACGAGCAGTACTTC.

The chain links TRBV9 to TRBJ2-2, with 10 nucleotides matching TRBD1. Germline loops: CDR1 SGDLS, CDR2 YYNGEE. V lost 2 bases to trimming and J lost 6 bases; unmatched junction nucleotides: 7. The CDR3 has 16 residues. The CDR3 spells CASSVRDRGMAGELFF. CDR3 in DNA: TGTGCCAGCAGCGTCCGGGACAGGGGTATGGCCGGGGAGCTGTTTTTT.

The rearrangement joins TRBV5-4 to TRBJ2-1, with a weak D call TRBD1 (5 bases). The CDR3 covers 15 residues. V was shortened by 0 bases and J by 7 bases, with 14 bases between the two germline ends. CDR1 is SGHNT, CDR2 YYREEE, per germline (reference sequence). The CDR3 DNA follows: TGTGCCAGCAGCTTGGAGCAGGGCCCCAAGAATGAGCAGTTCTTC. Its translation is CASSLEQGPKNEQFF.

This chain connects TRBV7-3 to TRBJ2-1; D ambiguous. The CDR3 consists of 13 residues. The V end lost 5 bases, the J end lost 6 bases, and 11 bases lay between the germline ends. Germline CDR1 and CDR2: SGHTA and FQGTGA. The CDR3 DNA follows: TGTGCCAGCAGCGCTCTAGGACGCAATGAGCAGTTCTTC. Protein: CASSALGRNEQFF.

The V and J genes are TRBV7-6 and TRBJ2-1; TRBD2 matches at 9 bases. In germline, CDR1 is SGHVS, CDR2 FNYEAQ. J gave up 4 bases and V 0 bases, and 4 bases lay outside the gene matches. The CDR3 extends over 16 amino acids. The CDR3 spells CASSLAVAGEYNEQFF. Written as DNA, the CDR3 is TGTGCCAGCAGCTTAGCGGTAGCGGGAGAGTACAATGAGCAGTTCTTC.

This chain joins TRBV2 and TRBJ1-2; D is perhaps TRBD1 (6 bases). V was clipped by 0 bases and J by 6 bases, with 11 bases between them. This CDR3 region has 14 residues. Per the germline V gene, CDR1 is SNHLY and CDR2 is FYNNEI. DNA of the CDR3: TGTGCCAGCAGTGAAGCAGACAGGCCCCATGGCTACACCTTC. Protein product: CASSEADRPHGYTF. The variable domain in full, with the rest retrieved from reference TRBV2 and TRBJ1-2, is EPEVTQTPSHQVTQMGQEVILRCVPISNHLYFYWYRQILGQKVEFLVSFYNNEISEKSEIFDDQFSVERPDGSNFTLKIRSTKLEDSAMYFCASSEADRPHGYTFGSGTRLTVV.

This chain joins TRBV13 and TRBJ2-7, with TRBD2 identical over 8 bases. V shed 0 bases and J 3 bases; nucleotides not matched to a gene: 4. Germline lookup yields CDR1 PRHDT and CDR2 FYEKMQ (reference sequence). The CDR3 spans 15 residues. The CDR3, as DNA: TGTGCCAGCAGCTTAGGCCGGGGGGGAAGCTACGAGCAGTACTTC. Translating it yields CASSLGRGGSYEQYF.

The chain is built from TRBV11-1 and TRBJ1-1; D is ambiguous. V gave up 6 bases and J gave up 2 bases, with 13 bases separating them. The CDR3 length is 14 residues. The germline V gene has CDR1 SGHAT and CDR2 FQDESV (reference sequence). The CDR3 region is CASRRPGSNTEAFF. The CDR3 DNA sequence: TGTGCCAGCAGGCGCCCGGGATCCAACACTGAAGCTTTCTTT.

The rearrangement links TRBV4-1 to TRBJ2-7; 12 bases are a match to TRBD2. V lost 1 base, J lost 2 bases, and 3 bases stayed unmatched. The CDR3 runs 16 residues. Germline CDR1 reads MGHRA; CDR2 reads YSYEKL. The CDR3 is CASSQGLAGGAYEQYF. As DNA, the CDR3 is TGCGCCAGCAGCCAAGGGCTAGCGGGAGGGGCCTACGAGCAGTACTTC.

The chain joins TRBV11-3 to TRBJ2-2, with TRBD2 matching over 7 bases. Germline V gene data show CDR1 as SGHNT and CDR2 as YENEEA. This CDR3 spans 16 amino acids. V shed 3 bases and J 3 bases; nucleotides not matched to a gene: 7. The CDR3 reads CASSFGGLVDTGELFF. CDR3 nucleotides: TGTGCCAGCAGCTTTGGCGGACTAGTTGACACCGGGGAGCTGTTTTTT.

This clone was observed a single time. The chain uses TRBV27 and TRBJ1-4; 11 nucleotides align to TRBD1. CDR1 MNHEY and CDR2 SMNVEV come from the germline V gene (reference sequence). The CDR3 consists of 18 residues. With 1 base clipped from V and 1 base from J, the junction kept 5 bases outside the gene matches. CDR3 sequence reads: CASSLYGDRGLTNEKLFF. For the CDR3, the DNA is TGTGCCAGCAGTTTATACGGGGACAGGGGGTTAACTAATGAAAAACTGTTTTTT.

The sample holds a few counts of this clone. The J gene is TRBJ2-1, the V gene TRBV4-3, with 14 bases identical to TRBD2. The CDR3 is made up of 18 amino acids. Germline V gene lookup returns CDR1 LGHNA and CDR2 YSLEER. The V gene end was trimmed by 4 bases and the J gene end by 9 bases; junction bases not matched to a gene: 14. CDR3 amino acids: CASSRTSPPGLAGVEQFF. The CDR3 nucleotides read TGCGCCAGCAGCCGCACAAGTCCACCGGGACTAGCGGGAGTTGAGCAGTTCTTC.

The genes are TRBV19 and TRBJ2-7; 8 bases line up with TRBD2. V was clipped by 3 bases and J by 2 bases; unmatched bases: 6. Germline assignment: CDR1 LNHDA and CDR2 SQIVND (reference sequence). The CDR3 spans 15 residues. For the CDR3, the DNA is TGTGCCAGTAGTATCGGGGCTAGCGGGCCCTACGAGCAGTACTTC. Its translation is CASSIGASGPYEQYF.

The chain carries TRBV5-1 and TRBJ2-7; 12 bases are a match to TRBD2. CDR3 length equals 15 residues. The J segment lost 5 bases and the V segment lost 4 bases, leaving 7 bases of the junction unmatched. In germline, CDR1 is SGHRS, CDR2 YFSETQ. The chain's CDR3 is CASSPGTSGLNEQYF. The CDR3 DNA reads as TGCGCCAGCAGCCCCGGGACTAGCGGGTTAAACGAGCAGTACTTC.

The chain recombines TRBV7-6 with TRBJ2-3, with D unclear. From germline, CDR1 is SGHVS and CDR2 FNYEAQ. The CDR3 spans 16 residues. Trimming removed 5 bases at V and 0 bases at J, with 15 bases between. CDR3 sequence reads: CASSPIGEASTDTQYF. The CDR3, as DNA: TGTGCCAGCAGCCCCATAGGAGAGGCGAGCACAGATACGCAGTATTTT.

This clone appeared a few times. V gene TRBV7-9 combines with J gene TRBJ2-5; D remains ambiguous. CDR1 SEHNR and CDR2 FQNEAQ come from the germline V gene (reference sequence). The V end was cut by 4 bases, the J end by 5 bases, with 11 bases between. The CDR3 extends over 13 amino acids. CDR3: CASSSFLRETQYF. The CDR3 region has the DNA TGTGCCAGCAGCTCATTTTTACGGGAGACCCAGTACTTC.

J is TRBJ2-1 and V is TRBV11-3; D is tentatively TRBD1 or TRBD2 (5 bases each). V was clipped by 1 base and J by 8 bases, with 9 bases between them. CDR1 is SGHNT and CDR2 is YENEEA in the germline V gene. This CDR3 is built from 13 residues. The CDR3 sequence: CASSLGGGHEQFF. Written as DNA, the CDR3 is TGTGCCAGCAGCTTAGGGGGCGGGCATGAGCAGTTCTTC.

This rearrangement joins TRBV11-3 to TRBJ2-7; D may be TRBD1 or TRBD2 (5 bases each). From germline, CDR1 is SGHNT and CDR2 YENEEA. Trimming stripped 5 bases from V and 11 bases from J, with 19 bases between. This CDR3 comprises 13 residues. In nucleotides, the CDR3 is TGTGCCAGCAGCGAAATTAGGGGCCCGCGGGAGTACTTC. Translating it yields CASSEIRGPREYF.

The chain combines TRBV11-2 with TRBJ2-6; D call uncertain. The germline CDR1 and CDR2 sequences are SGHAT and FQNNGV. The CDR3 runs 15 residues. V dropped 5 bases and J dropped 4 bases, with 12 bases sitting between them. The chain's CDR3 is CASSPTAAGANVLTF. The CDR3 DNA is TGTGCCAGCAGCCCCACAGCAGCAGGGGCCAACGTCCTGACTTTC.

The J gene is TRBJ2-1, the V gene TRBV7-9; 13 bases are shared with TRBD2. Germline lookup yields CDR1 SEHNR and CDR2 FQNEAQ (reference sequence). The CDR3 covers 18 residues. J gave up 2 bases and V 3 bases, and 7 bases lay outside the gene matches. This CDR3 is CASSFGSGLAGTYNEQFF. CDR3 nucleotides: TGTGCCAGCAGCTTTGGGTCGGGACTAGCGGGAACCTACAATGAGCAGTTCTTC.

The chain is built from TRBV9 and TRBJ1-2, with D unclear. Germline V gene sequence: CDR1 SGDLS, CDR2 YYNGEE. V lost 0 bases to trimming and J lost 1 base, with 13 bases between them. The CDR3 is made up of 16 amino acids. The CDR3 protein is CASSVDTGPINYGYTF. CDR3 nucleotides: TGTGCCAGCAGCGTAGATACGGGCCCGATTAACTATGGCTACACCTTC. The variable domain in full, completed from reference TRBV9 and TRBJ1-2, reads DSGVTQTPKHLITATGQRVTLRCSPRSGDLSVYWYQQSLDQGLQFLIQYYNGEERAKGNILERFSAQQFPDLHSELNLSSLELGDSALYFCASSVDTGPINYGYTFGSGTRLTVV.

The chain has TRBV10-3 and TRBJ2-2; TRBD2 matches 7 bases. The CDR3 loop spans 16 amino acids. Germline V gene sequence: CDR1 ENHRY, CDR2 SYGVKD. The J segment lost 3 bases and the V segment lost 0 bases, leaving 4 bases of the junction unmatched. CDR3 DNA sequence: TGTGCCATCAGTGAGTCCCTAGCGGCGGACACCGGGGAGCTGTTTTTT. Translated: CAISESLAADTGELFF.

This CDR3 reads CASSLGTGSGGTGELFF. CDR3 DNA sequence: TGTGCCAGCTCTTTAGGGACCGGGAGTGGAGGCACCGGGGAGCTGTTTTTT. The rearrangement joins TRBV18 to TRBJ2-2; D might be TRBD2 (6 bases). Trimming left V 6 bases short and J 4 bases short, with 21 bases between. The CDR3 is 17 residues long. Germline V gene data show CDR1 as KGHSH and CDR2 as LQKENI.